Reported below is one T cell receptor (beta chain). TCRdb's table, derived via immunoSEQ multiplex PCR, lists solely in-frame clones and lacks some. This table has 190,000 or so clones, around 81% appearing once. This sample was included in a study of blood T cell repertoires in COVID-19. Trimming removed 0 bases from V and 3 bases from J, with 13 bases in between. Germline CDR1 reads SGHNT; CDR2 reads YYREEE (reference sequence). This CDR3 contains 15 residues. The rearrangement joins TRBV5-4 to TRBJ2-7; perhaps TRBD1 as D (6 bases). Source material: peripheral blood. The sequence was obtained from a man in his sixties with COVID-19, enrolled during active disease. CDR3 DNA: TGTGCCAGCAGCTTGGGTGGCAGGGGAAACTACGAGCAGTACTTC. Translation: CASSLGGRGNYEQYF.